This record looks at one T cell receptor beta chain sequence and its context. The CDR3 extends over 16 amino acids. Germline assignment: CDR1 SGDLS and CDR2 YYNGEE. After removal of 4 bases from V and 5 bases from J, the junction contained 14 bases not matched to a gene. Sequencing was performed with immunoSEQ multiplex PCR; in TCRdb, only in-frame clones are kept and a portion is missing. The data show about 56,000 clones, about 90% seen once. This record comes from a study of T cell responses to AZD1222 COVID-19 vaccine. The specimen was peripheral blood, collected on day 0 of AZD1222 vaccination. This sequence was found in an adult in good health. The V call is TRBV9, the J call TRBJ2-5, with 7 bases matching TRBD2. CDR3: CASSHGGGRSWETQYF. Here the CDR3 DNA reads TGTGCCAGCAGCCACGGGGGAGGGCGGAGTTGGGAGACCCAGTACTTC.